These 18 T cell receptor beta chains were sequenced from one sample in a study of T cell changes during pregnancy in multiple sclerosis (dated by TCRdb to the late 2010s). The library was generated by the immunoSEQ multiplex PCR assay. Held by TCRdb, this immuneACCESS table contains in-frame sequences only and omits some clones. Under half of the omission traces to an unresolved V gene where checked; the cause of the rest is unknown. Counted in this sample were approximately 21,000 clones; 88% of them appeared once. 6.5% to 9% of the sample belongs to the ten largest clones. Specimen: CD8+ T cells from peripheral blood mononuclear cells, collected in the third trimester of pregnancy. Every receptor here comes from a female donor in good health, enrolled as a control in a pregnancy study.

The chain employs TRBV13 and TRBJ2-1, with 12 bases fitting TRBD2. The CDR3 contains 18 residues. The J segment lost 7 bases and the V segment lost 3 bases, leaving 13 bases of the junction unmatched. The V gene's germline CDR1 is PRHDT and CDR2 FYEKMQ (reference sequence). The CDR3 nucleotides are TGTGCCAGCAGCTTTCTCTCTACCACTAGCGGGGGGAAGAATGAGCAGTTCTTC. Translating it yields CASSFLSTTSGGKNEQFF.

This chain uses TRBV4-1 with TRBJ2-1; D is perhaps TRBD2 (7 bases). Trimming took 3 bases from V and 6 from J, leaving 15 bases between them. The CDR3 consists of 15 residues. The V gene's germline CDR1 is MGHRA and CDR2 YSYEKL. The DNA for the CDR3 is TGCGCCAGCAGCCATCGGAGGGGAGGGGGCAATGAGCAGTTCTTC. Amino acids: CASSHRRGGGNEQFF.

CDR3 nucleotide sequence: TGTGCCAGCAGCTTCCTGTTTACAGATACGCAGTATTTT. Residues: CASSFLFTDTQYF. The J gene is TRBJ2-3, the V gene TRBV11-2; D unclear. The CDR3 is made up of 13 amino acids. Trimming shortened V by 3 bases and J by 3 bases, and 7 bases separated the two germline ends. Germline V lookup: CDR1 SGHAT, CDR2 FQNNGV. The full variable domain, rest sourced from reference TRBV11-2 and TRBJ2-3, is EAGVAQSPRYKIIEKRQSVAFWCNPISGHATLYWYQQILGQGPKLLIQFQNNGVVDDSQLPKDRFSAERLKGVDSTLKIQPAKLEDSAVYLCASSFLFTDTQYFGPGTRLTVL.

The V call is TRBV10-2, the J call TRBJ2-7, with 7 bases matching TRBD1. Germline assignment: CDR1 WSHSY and CDR2 SAAADI. The CDR3 is made up of 16 amino acids. Trimming cost V 6 bases and J 0 bases; bases outside gene matches: 11. CDR3 protein: CASRLKATGTSYEQYF. Written as DNA, the CDR3 is TGCGCCAGCAGGCTAAAAGCGACAGGGACCTCCTACGAGCAGTACTTC.

This rearrangement joins TRBV10-3 to TRBJ2-7, with D maybe TRBD1 (6 bases). Germline V CDR1 and CDR2: ENHRY, SYGVKD. Trimming took off 5 bases at V and 3 bases at J, with 23 bases between the two ends. The CDR3 covers 17 residues. The CDR3 here is CAISWTSDQGLIYEQYF. CDR3 DNA: TGTGCCATCAGTTGGACCTCAGATCAGGGGCTCATCTACGAGCAGTACTTC.

The chain joins TRBV19 to TRBJ1-1; 7 nucleotides match TRBD1. The CDR3 has 14 residues. Germline CDR1 and CDR2: LNHDA and SQIVND (reference sequence). The junction had 5 bases not matched to a gene; V was cut back by 3 bases and J by 4 bases. The CDR3 region has the DNA TGTGCCAGTAGTATCCGGACAGGTCCCACTGAAGCTTTCTTT. Its protein is CASSIRTGPTEAFF. Complete variable domain (other parts from reference TRBV19 and TRBJ1-1): DGGITQSPKYLFRKEGQNVTLSCEQNLNHDAMYWYRQDPGQGLRLIYYSQIVNDFQKGDIAEGYSVSREKKESFPLTVTSAQKNPTAFYLCASSIRTGPTEAFFGQGTRLTVV.

The genes are TRBV7-9 and TRBJ1-2; tentatively, D is TRBD1 (5 bases). The V end was cut by 3 bases, the J end by 6 bases, with 11 bases between. The CDR3 totals 13 residues. Germline V gene data show CDR1 as SEHNR and CDR2 as FQNEAQ (reference sequence). The CDR3 DNA follows: TGTGCCAGCAGCTTTGTAGGGGTGCATGGCTACACCTTC. As protein: CASSFVGVHGYTF.

This clone has a single count. The gene calls are TRBV28 and TRBJ2-3; D is perhaps TRBD2 (5 bases). The CDR3 is 14 residues long. Trimming took 4 bases from V and 3 from J, leaving 11 bases between them. CDR1 is MDHEN and CDR2 is SYDVKM in the germline V gene. This CDR3 is CASSSTGLTDTQYF. CDR3 coding DNA: TGTGCCAGCAGTTCCACGGGATTGACAGATACGCAGTATTTT.

The V gene is TRBV14, the J gene TRBJ2-6; 7 nucleotides agree with TRBD1. Trimming removed 3 bases from V and 2 bases from J; junction bases left unmatched: 7. CDR1 and CDR2 (germline): SGHDN, FVKESK. The CDR3 runs 17 residues. CDR3 loop: CASSQDRYLAGANVLTF. The CDR3 region has the DNA TGTGCCAGCAGCCAGGACAGGTATCTCGCTGGGGCCAACGTCCTGACTTTC.

The chain is built from TRBV9 and TRBJ1-4; a possible D gene is TRBD1 (6 bases). This CDR3 is built from 18 residues. Germline V gives CDR1 SGDLS, CDR2 YYNGEE. The germline V and J ends were trimmed by 4 bases and 2 bases, with 21 bases remaining between them. The CDR3 DNA follows: TGTGCCAGCAGCCCAGAAGGGGGGGGAGGATTCACTAATGAAAAACTGTTTTTT. Its protein product is CASSPEGGGGFTNEKLFF.

The J gene is TRBJ1-6, the V gene TRBV14, with a possible D match to TRBD1 (6 bases). Germline assignment: CDR1 SGHDN and CDR2 FVKESK. V lost 1 base to trimming and J lost 10 bases, with 14 bases between them. The CDR3 spans 15 residues. The CDR3 DNA reads as TGTGCCAGCAGCCAAGGGAGGGGGGGTAGGTCACCCCTCCACTTT. Residues: CASSQGRGGRSPLHF.

V is TRBV28 and J is TRBJ1-2; 7 bases align to TRBD1. Trimming at V came to 6 bases and at J to 6 bases, leaving 16 bases not matched to a gene. The CDR3 loop spans 16 amino acids. Looked up from germline, CDR1 is MDHEN and CDR2 is SYDVKM. CDR3 sequence reads: CASSPGTARVIDGYTF. In DNA, the CDR3 is TGTGCCAGCAGCCCGGGGACAGCTCGGGTCATCGATGGCTACACCTTC.

This clone was counted a single time. V usage is TRBV5-8 and J usage is TRBJ2-5; possible D gene TRBD2, 5 bases. CDR1 is SGHTS and CDR2 is YDEGEE in the germline V gene. The CDR3 covers 11 residues. Trimming cost V 4 bases and J 7 bases, with 8 bases left between them. The CDR3 coding sequence is TGTGCCAGCAGCCTGAGCGGGACCCAGTACTTC. Residues: CASSLSGTQYF.

The V and J genes are TRBV6-1 and TRBJ2-1; unclear D gene. In germline, CDR1 is MNHNS, CDR2 SASEGT. This CDR3 is built from 14 residues. V was pared by 8 bases and J by 0 bases, with 11 bases between. The CDR3 region is CASSLYGSYNEQFF. The CDR3 DNA sequence: TGTGCCAGCTCTTTATACGGCTCCTACAATGAGCAGTTCTTC.

The chain is built from TRBV18 and TRBJ1-5; possibly TRBD1 for D (5 bases). Germline CDR1 reads KGHSH; CDR2 reads LQKENI. V gave up 4 bases and J gave up 3 bases, with 13 bases separating them. The CDR3 sequence is 15 residues long. The CDR3 nucleotides are TGTGCCAGCTCACAACCTAACAGGACCAATCAGCCCCAGCATTTT. Translated, it gives CASSQPNRTNQPQHF.

The chain is built from TRBV29-1 and TRBJ2-1, with D possibly TRBD2 on 6 matching bases. Germline CDR1 SQVTM, CDR2 ANQGSEA. Trimming left V 6 bases short and J 8 bases short, with 11 bases between. The CDR3 runs 11 residues. The CDR3 DNA reads TGCAGCGTCGCCCGGGACTATGAGCAGTTCTTC. It is translated as CSVARDYEQFF.

This chain joins TRBV4-1 and TRBJ2-3, with 9 bases that match TRBD2. The trim removed 1 base at V and 3 bases at J, leaving 2 bases unmatched. The CDR3 has 15 amino acids. Germline V lookup: CDR1 MGHRA, CDR2 YSYEKL. The DNA of the CDR3 is TGCGCCAGCAGCCAAGTTGCGGGAGGGACAGATACGCAGTATTTT. It codes for CASSQVAGGTDTQYF.

This chain joins TRBV7-9 and TRBJ2-7; D gene uncertain. V was clipped by 5 bases and J by 3 bases, with 11 bases between them. From germline, CDR1 is SEHNR and CDR2 FQNEAQ (reference sequence). The CDR3 sequence is 13 residues long. The CDR3 DNA reads TGTGCCAGCAGCCAAGCGAATGTCTACGAGCAGTACTTC. Translation: CASSQANVYEQYF. Complete variable domain (other parts from reference TRBV7-9 and TRBJ2-7): DTGVSQNPRHKITKRGQNVTFRCDPISEHNRLYWYRQTLGQGPEFLTYFQNEAQLEKSRLLSDRFSAERPKGSFSTLEIQRTEQGDSAMYLCASSQANVYEQYFGPGTRLTVT.